Each of the 28 T cell receptor beta chains below was sequenced from the same sample in a study of regulatory T cells in long-lasting Graves disease (dated by TCRdb to the early 2020s). Interpreted using the paper, the time point label stands for: persistent/refractory GD, antithyroid drugs over 5 years with positive TRAb. For both TCR sequencing and RNA sequencing, RNA was extracted from PBMCs using TRIzol. Library construction relied on multiplex PCR. TCRdb records Illumina HiSeq 4000 as the sequencer. To build TCR beta libraries, CDR3 regions were amplified by Arm-PCR using iRepertoire HTBI primers. The public reads were reprocessed in TCRdb via fastp at Q25 and MiXCR, keeping in-frame beta chains. Rows are unified per CDR3 protein, each entry keeping the most common DNA and genes. The sample table lists 430,000 or so distinct CDR3 sequences, roughly 23% of them with a count of one. About 13% of the sample comes from the top ten.

Sequencing used peripheral blood mononuclear cells (PBMCs), obtained when the disease was refractory, from a patient treated with antithyroid drugs. The receptor source for this set is a female donor with Graves disease.

This clonotype has more than one count but fewer than ten. The V and J genes are TRBV6-2 or TRBV6-3 and TRBJ1-1; D is unclear. This CDR3 comprises 12 residues. The V and J ends lost 3 bases and 4 bases respectively, with 6 bases between them. Germline V lookup: CDR1 MNHEY, CDR2 SVGEGT. The CDR3 DNA follows: TGTGCCAGCAGTTATATAAGCACTGAAGCTTTCTTT. Residues: CASSYISTEAFF.

This clonotype turned up a few times. CDR3 amino acids: CASSSPGQKGETQYF. The CDR3, as DNA: TGTGCCAGCAGCTCTCCGGGACAGAAGGGGGAGACCCAGTACTTC. V usage is TRBV5-4 and J usage is TRBJ2-5, with TRBD1 matching 7 bases. This CDR3 is 15 amino acids long. In germline, CDR1 is SGHNT, CDR2 YYREEE (reference sequence). The ends lost 3 bases at V and 5 bases at J; junction bases unmatched: 10.

The rearrangement links TRBV3-1 to TRBJ2-7; 11 nucleotides agree with TRBD2. The ends lost 3 bases at V and 5 bases at J; junction bases unmatched: 9. The CDR3 is 16 amino acids. Per germline, CDR1 LGHDT and CDR2 YNNKEL (reference sequence). The CDR3 nucleotides read TGTGCCAGCAGCCATCCCTTAGCGGGAGGGCGCGACGAGCAGTACTTC. Translation gives CASSHPLAGGRDEQYF.

The genes are TRBV3-1 and TRBJ1-4, with a possible D match to TRBD1 (6 bases). Germline CDR1 is LGHDT and CDR2 is YNNKEL (reference sequence). The CDR3 runs to 15 residues. V gave up 0 bases and J gave up 6 bases, with 11 bases separating them. The chain's CDR3 is CASSQDVGGDEKLFF. For the CDR3, the DNA is TGTGCCAGCAGCCAAGATGTAGGGGGAGATGAAAAACTGTTTTTT.

This clonotype was found a few times. The chain couples TRBV10-2 to TRBJ2-2, with no clear D. The CDR3 length is 14 residues. Trimming removed 10 bases at V and 3 bases at J, with 15 bases between. Germline loops: CDR1 WSHSY, CDR2 SAAADI. The CDR3, as DNA: TGCGCCACCGACGGAGAGTTAGACACCGGGGAGCTGTTTTTT. This codes for CATDGELDTGELFF.

This clonotype showed up just a few times. This sequence joins TRBV12-3 or TRBV12-4 and TRBJ1-1; D is ambiguous. Trimming removed 0 bases from V and 8 bases from J, with 10 bases in between. This CDR3 spans 13 amino acids. The CDR3 DNA reads as TGTGCCAGCAGTTTAGCGTCCCACAGAGAAGCTTTCTTT. The encoded protein is CASSLASHREAFF.

The J gene is TRBJ1-4, the V gene TRBV4-1, with 7 bases lining up with TRBD1. CDR1 is MGHRA, CDR2 YSYEKL, per germline. The CDR3 has 15 amino acids. The junction had 4 bases not matched to a gene; V was cut back by 2 bases and J by 4 bases. The CDR3: CASSQPGQFNEKLFF. In nucleotides, the CDR3 is TGCGCCAGCAGCCAACCGGGACAGTTTAATGAAAAACTGTTTTTT.

V usage is TRBV30 and J usage is TRBJ1-1, with 8 positions matching TRBD1. The CDR3 is made up of 16 amino acids. Germline CDR1 is GTSNPN and CDR2 is SVGIG (reference sequence). V dropped 3 bases and J dropped 0; count of bases not matched to a gene: 9. In nucleotides, the CDR3 is TGTGCCTGGAGAATACGGCCAGGGGGCATGAACACTGAAGCTTTCTTT. It specifies CAWRIRPGGMNTEAFF.

This clonotype occurred many times. The CDR3 is CATSTEAGGPREQYF. The CDR3 DNA reads TGTGCCACCAGCACCGAAGCGGGAGGGCCGCGGGAGCAGTACTTC. The chain uses TRBV15 and TRBJ2-7; 10 bases map to TRBD2. Germline-derived CDR1 and CDR2 are LNHNV and YYDKDF (reference sequence). The CDR3 contains 15 residues. Trimming took 4 bases from V and 7 from J; bases not matched to a gene: 10.

V is TRBV6-5 and J is TRBJ2-6; D possibly corresponds to TRBD2 (5 bases). Germline CDR1 and CDR2: MNHEY and SVGAGI. There are 16 residues in the CDR3. Trimming stripped 4 bases from V and 0 bases from J, with 10 bases between. The CDR3 sequence is CASSWRVSSGANVLTF. The CDR3 bases are TGTGCCAGCAGTTGGCGGGTCAGCTCTGGGGCCAACGTCCTGACTTTC.

This clonotype was seen repeatedly, ten times or more. This sequence joins TRBV20-1 and TRBJ2-7, with TRBD2 matching over 10 bases. Germline V gene data show CDR1 as DFQATT and CDR2 as SNEGSKA (reference sequence). This CDR3 region has 16 residues. J was trimmed by 6 bases and V by 0 bases; bases with no gene match: 11. The CDR3 coding sequence is TGCAGTGCTAGAGATCGTACTAGCGGGATGATGGGCGAGCAGTACTTC. This encodes CSARDRTSGMMGEQYF.

This clonotype was found many times. The chain carries TRBV6-1 and TRBJ2-7, with TRBD2 as a possible D gene (5 bases). Germline CDR1 is MNHNS and CDR2 is SASEGT. This CDR3 has 11 amino acids. The ends were cut back, 6 bases at V and 6 bases at J, with 9 bases in the middle. CDR3 DNA: TGTGCCAGCAGCGGTGGACTCGAGCAGTACTTC. Encoded protein: CASSGGLEQYF.

The rearrangement joins TRBV6-4 to TRBJ2-3; 12 nucleotides align to TRBD2. CDR3 length: 18 amino acids. Germline V lookup: CDR1 MRHNA, CDR2 SNTAGT. V was clipped by 5 bases and J by 4 bases; unmatched bases: 13. The CDR3, as DNA: TGTGCCAGCAGTCCCTCCCATACACTAGCGGGAGGCCCAGATACGCAGTATTTT. Its translation: CASSPSHTLAGGPDTQYF.

This clonotype turned up a few times. The genes are TRBV7-9 and TRBJ2-2; 7 bases agree with TRBD1. Germline lookup yields CDR1 SEHNR and CDR2 FQNEAQ (reference sequence). The CDR3 extends over 16 amino acids. V shed 4 bases, J shed 4 bases, and the junction held 9 bases outside the gene matches. The CDR3 nucleotides read TGTGCCAGCAGCTCATCAATGGGACAGTCCACCGGGGAGCTGTTTTTT. Amino acids: CASSSSMGQSTGELFF.

This clonotype was seen a handful of times. The genes are TRBV20-1 and TRBJ2-7, with 10 bases identical to TRBD1. V dropped 2 bases and J dropped 7; count of bases not matched to a gene: 14. The germline CDR1 and CDR2 sequences are DFQATT and SNEGSKA (reference sequence). The CDR3 is 16 amino acids. CDR3 amino acids: CSARPTNGQGVGEQYF. The CDR3 DNA is TGCAGTGCTAGACCGACAAATGGACAGGGGGTGGGGGAGCAGTACTTC.

The rearrangement uses TRBV18 and TRBJ1-3; perhaps TRBD1 as D (5 bases). CDR3 length: 12 amino acids. Trimming took 0 bases from V and 8 from J, leaving 5 bases between them. Germline lookup yields CDR1 KGHSH and CDR2 LQKENI. The CDR3 bases are TGTGCCAGCTCACCACCGGGGGACACCATATATTTT. Residues: CASSPPGDTIYF. Full variable domain (outside the CDR3, taken from reference TRBV18 and TRBJ1-3): NAGVMQNPRHLVRRRGQEARLRCSPMKGHSHVYWYRQLPEEGLKFMVYLQKENIIDESGMPKERFSAEFPKEGPSILRIQQVVRGDSAAYFCASSPPGDTIYFGEGSWLTVV.

This clonotype was found a few times. The chain is built from TRBV7-2 and TRBJ2-7; 9 bases match TRBD2. Germline V CDR1 and CDR2: SGHTA, FQGNSA. CDR3 length: 15 amino acids. With V trimmed by 6 bases and J by 0 bases, 6 bases remained unmatched. The CDR3 nucleotides read TGTGCCAGCAGTCCACTAGCGGGTTTCTCCTACGAGCAGTACTTC. Protein sequence: CASSPLAGFSYEQYF.

The V gene is TRBV5-1, the J gene TRBJ2-5; D is possibly TRBD1 or TRBD2 (6 bases each). The CDR3 contains 15 residues. Germline V gene data show CDR1 as SGHRS and CDR2 as YFSETQ. V shed 0 bases and J shed 1 base, with 10 bases lying between them. The CDR3 bases are TGCGCCAGCAGCTTGGTTGGGGGGCCCCAAGAGACCCAGTACTTC. Its protein is CASSLVGGPQETQYF.

This clonotype turned up a few times. The genes are TRBV5-1 and TRBJ2-7; TRBD2 agrees at 9 bases. Germline V lookup: CDR1 SGHRS, CDR2 YFSETQ. The CDR3 has 17 amino acids. V lost 5 bases, J lost 7 bases, and 19 bases stayed unmatched. The CDR3 region is CASRSVWGGGTSSEQYF. The CDR3 nucleotides are TGCGCCAGCAGATCCGTGTGGGGCGGGGGGACTAGCAGTGAGCAGTACTTC.

In its sample, this clonotype was seen many times. CDR3 residues: CASSEEWGSYEQYF. CDR3 coding DNA: TGTGCCAGCAGTGAAGAATGGGGCTCCTACGAGCAGTACTTC. V and J are TRBV6-1 and TRBJ2-7; no reliable D call. Looked up from germline, CDR1 is MNHNS and CDR2 is SASEGT. The CDR3 runs 14 residues. Trimming took off 1 base at V and 0 bases at J, with 7 bases between the two ends.

The table lists this clonotype with many counts. J is TRBJ1-4 and V is TRBV2; TRBD1 matches 7 bases. CDR3 length: 14 amino acids. Germline CDR1 and CDR2: SNHLY and FYNNEI. The V segment lost 6 bases and the J segment 8 bases; nucleotides outside the gene matches: 9. The chain's CDR3 is CASRYTGEGEKLFF. In DNA form, the CDR3 reads TGTGCCAGCAGATATACAGGGGAGGGGGAAAAACTGTTTTTT. The entire variable domain, with the rest obtained from reference TRBV2 and TRBJ1-4, is as follows: EPEVTQTPSHQVTQMGQEVILRCVPISNHLYFYWYRQILGQKVEFLVSFYNNEISEKSEIFDDQFSVERPDGSNFTLKIRSTKLEDSAMYFCASRYTGEGEKLFFGSGTQLSVL.

This clonotype was observed at least ten times. This chain connects TRBV11-2 to TRBJ2-7; 7 nucleotides match TRBD2. The V gene end was trimmed by 5 bases and the J gene end by 6 bases; junction bases not matched to a gene: 10. The CDR3 is 14 amino acids. CDR1 is SGHAT, CDR2 FQNNGV, per germline. CDR3 sequence reads: CASSDWGGEGEQYF. The CDR3 coding sequence is TGTGCCAGCAGCGACTGGGGGGGAGAAGGCGAGCAGTACTTC.

As regards this clonotype: A much larger clone lies one base from this, so it may be a read error. The CDR3 nucleotides read TGTGCCAGCAGAGGGACCGCCGAGCGGTACTTC. It translates to CASRGTAERYF. The chain has TRBV3-1 and TRBJ2-7, with D tentatively TRBD1 or TRBD2 (5 bases each). This CDR3 spans 11 amino acids. Per the germline V gene, CDR1 is LGHDT and CDR2 is YNNKEL (reference sequence).

This clonotype was seen at least ten times. The rearrangement joins TRBV20-1 to TRBJ2-7, with 10 bases lining up with TRBD2. There are 13 residues in the CDR3. Germline V gene lookup returns CDR1 DFQATT and CDR2 SNEGSKA (reference sequence). Losses at the gene ends were 3 bases for V and 10 bases for J; bases not matched to a gene: 9. This CDR3 is CSASQPSGSNQYF. In DNA, the CDR3 is TGCAGTGCTAGTCAGCCTAGCGGGAGTAACCAGTACTTC.

This clonotype showed up many times. The rearrangement uses TRBV28 and TRBJ2-7; 10 nucleotides agree with TRBD1. The CDR3 is 15 residues long. With 6 bases clipped from V and 0 bases from J, the junction kept 5 bases outside the gene matches. Germline V lookup: CDR1 MDHEN, CDR2 SYDVKM. The CDR3 DNA is TGTGCCAGCAGGGCGGGACAGGGGAACTCCTACGAGCAGTACTTC. Translation gives CASRAGQGNSYEQYF.

This clonotype has only a few counts. The gene calls are TRBV20-1 and TRBJ2-7; D might be TRBD2 (5 bases). The CDR3 consists of 13 residues. Germline CDR1 and CDR2: DFQATT and SNEGSKA (reference sequence). Trimming cost V 2 bases and J 0 bases, with 8 bases left between them. The CDR3 bases are TGCAGTGCTAGACTAGCAACCTCCTACGAGCAGTACTTC. This translates into CSARLATSYEQYF.

The chain is built from TRBV12-3 or TRBV12-4 and TRBJ2-2; maybe TRBD1 (5 bases). V shed 8 bases and J shed 0 bases, with 19 bases lying between them. The CDR3 extends over 17 amino acids. This CDR3 is CASGTAPTVSNTGELFF. The DNA for the CDR3 is TGTGCCAGCGGAACCGCCCCGACAGTGTCGAACACCGGGGAGCTGTTTTTT.

This clonotype was observed a handful of times. The chain employs TRBV9 and TRBJ2-7; 10 bases are shared with TRBD2. The CDR3 loop spans 15 amino acids. The germline gives CDR1 SGDLS, CDR2 YYNGEE. V lost 0 bases and J lost 4; bases outside the gene matches: 4. The CDR3 DNA sequence: TGTGCCAGCAGCGTAGGTCTAGCGGGAGATTACGAGCAGTACTTC. Amino acids: CASSVGLAGDYEQYF.